A selection of T cell receptor beta chains follows, all from one sample in a study of blood T cell repertoires in COVID-19. The repertoire was sequenced with immunoSEQ multiplex PCR; TCRdb's copy has only in-frame clones and lacks some. The table has 150,000 to 200,000 clones, 70% to 90% seen once. The sample comprised PBMCs or T cells enriched from blood (not recorded which). The receptors shown here come from a man aged 35 to 55 who had recovered from COVID-19. CDR3s include the opening cysteine and the closing phenylalanine or tryptophan. The D gene is left open where the match is weak. Clone size is given for some rows only: seen once, a few or many times, or a class if the clone is expanded.

CDR3 protein: CASSQDGRVKRVF; CDR3 DNA: TGTGCCAGCAGCCAAGATGGAAGGGTGAAGAGGGTCTTC; D gene: NA; clone size: NA; J gene: TRBJ2-1; V gene: TRBV3-1/TRBV3-2
CDR3 protein: CASSQGGTGRDSPLHF; CDR3 DNA: TGCGCCAGCAGCCAGGGCGGGACAGGTCGGGATTCACCCCTCCACTTT; D gene: TRBD1; clone size: NA; J gene: TRBJ1-6; V gene: TRBV4-1
CDR3 protein: CASSLQGLDTDTQYF; CDR3 DNA: TGTGCCAGCAGCTTACAGGGACTAGACACAGATACGCAGTATTTT; D gene: TRBD2; clone size: many; J gene: TRBJ2-3; V gene: TRBV7-9
CDR3 protein: CASSGGPPSYNEQFF; CDR3 DNA: TGTGCCAGCAGTGGGGGGCCCCCGTCCTACAATGAGCAGTTCTTC; D gene: NA; clone size: few; J gene: TRBJ2-1; V gene: TRBV2
CDR3 protein: CASSEATGDTEAFF; CDR3 DNA: TGTGCCAGCAGTGAAGCGACAGGCGACACTGAAGCTTTCTTT; D gene: NA; clone size: NA; J gene: TRBJ1-1; V gene: TRBV6-1
CDR3 protein: CASSLAWRGAGETQYF; CDR3 DNA: TGCGCCAGCAGCTTGGCCTGGCGGGGGGCCGGAGAGACCCAGTACTTC; D gene: TRBD2; clone size: NA; J gene: TRBJ2-5; V gene: TRBV5-1
CDR3 protein: CASSLTFAGGQETQYF; CDR3 DNA: TGTGCCAGCAGCCTTACTTTTGCAGGGGGGCAAGAGACCCAGTACTTC; D gene: NA; clone size: NA; J gene: TRBJ2-5; V gene: TRBV9
CDR3 protein: CASSAISSREYGYTF; CDR3 DNA: TGTGCCAGTAGTGCTATCTCAAGCCGGGAATACGGCTACACCTTC; D gene: NA; clone size: NA; J gene: TRBJ1-2; V gene: TRBV19
CDR3 protein: CASSAGDNEQFF; CDR3 DNA: TGTGCCAGCAGTGCGGGAGACAATGAGCAGTTCTTC; D gene: TRBD2; clone size: NA; J gene: TRBJ2-1; V gene: TRBV13
CDR3 protein: CASSFSGQGNTGELFF; CDR3 DNA: TGTGCCAGCAGTTTCTCGGGACAGGGGAACACCGGGGAGCTGTTTTTT; D gene: TRBD1; clone size: NA; J gene: TRBJ2-2; V gene: TRBV2
CDR3 protein: CASSQDFRGNQPQHF; CDR3 DNA: TGTGCCAGCAGCCAAGATTTCAGGGGCAATCAGCCCCAGCATTTT; D gene: NA; clone size: NA; J gene: TRBJ1-5; V gene: TRBV4-2
CDR3 protein: CASSILAGDTDTQYF; CDR3 DNA: TGCGCCAGCAGCATCCTAGCGGGGGATACAGATACGCAGTATTTT; D gene: TRBD2; clone size: NA; J gene: TRBJ2-3; V gene: TRBV5-1
CDR3 protein: CASSEFRGDNEKLFF; CDR3 DNA: TGTGCCAGCAGTGAATTTCGGGGAGATAATGAAAAACTGTTTTTT; D gene: NA; clone size: NA; J gene: TRBJ1-4; V gene: TRBV25-1
CDR3 protein: CASSLAGTGEQFF; CDR3 DNA: TGTGCCAGCAGTCTTGCGGGGACAGGGGAGCAGTTCTTC; D gene: TRBD1; clone size: NA; J gene: TRBJ2-1; V gene: TRBV27
CDR3 protein: CASSLVGGTYNEQFF; CDR3 DNA: TGTGCCAGCAGCTTAGTCGGGGGAACCTACAATGAGCAGTTCTTC; D gene: NA; clone size: NA; J gene: TRBJ2-1; V gene: TRBV11-2
CDR3 protein: CASSPADTQETQYF; CDR3 DNA: TGTGCCAGCTCACCGGCTGATACCCAAGAGACCCAGTACTTC; D gene: NA; clone size: NA; J gene: TRBJ2-5; V gene: TRBV18
CDR3 protein: CASSLKETQYF; CDR3 DNA: TGTGCCAGCAGCCTTAAAGAGACCCAGTACTTC; D gene: NA; clone size: NA; J gene: TRBJ2-5; V gene: TRBV6-5